A single sample is the source of the 17 T cell receptor beta chains below, sequenced in a study of T cell responses to AZD1222 COVID-19 vaccine. Profiled with immunoSEQ multiplex PCR; TCRdb holds only in-frame clones, not every one. Here the sample spans about 150,000 clones, roughly nine tenths being singletons. Material: peripheral blood, obtained on day 0 of AZD1222 vaccination. Receptors were obtained from an adult in good health.

The chain uses TRBV19 and TRBJ2-1; weak D call: TRBD2 (6 bases). The CDR3 totals 16 residues. The germline V and J ends were trimmed by 6 bases and 0 bases, with 15 bases remaining between them. The germline V gene encodes CDR1 LNHDA and CDR2 SQIVND (reference sequence). CDR3 sequence: CASSAGRPSSYNEQFF. CDR3 DNA: TGTGCCAGTAGCGCGGGACGTCCGAGCTCCTACAATGAGCAGTTCTTC.

This chain uses TRBV15 with TRBJ2-1; 8 bases align to TRBD1. J lost 5 bases, V lost 5 bases, and 11 bases had no gene match. From germline, CDR1 is LNHNV and CDR2 YYDKDF (reference sequence). This CDR3 spans 16 amino acids. The CDR3 region is CATSAGGRAFNNEQFF. In DNA form, the CDR3 reads TGTGCCACCAGCGCAGGGGGCAGGGCGTTTAACAATGAGCAGTTCTTC.

This chain connects TRBV11-2 to TRBJ2-7, with D possibly called TRBD1 or TRBD2 (5 bases each). CDR3 length equals 12 residues. Trimming pared 8 bases from V and 7 bases from J, leaving 15 bases between. Germline V gives CDR1 SGHAT, CDR2 FQNNGV. The CDR3 coding sequence is TGTGCCAGCGACTGGGTGAGGGGAGAGCAGTACTTC. This gives the protein CASDWVRGEQYF.

The chain has TRBV6-2 or TRBV6-3 and TRBJ2-7; either TRBD1 or TRBD2 may fit D (6 bases each). The V and J ends lost 2 bases and 7 bases respectively, with 12 bases between them. CDR3 length: 13 residues. CDR1 and CDR2 (germline): MNHEY, SVGEGT. CDR3 coding DNA: TGTGCCAGCAGTTACGGGGGCGCGGGGGAGCAGTACTTC. It translates to CASSYGGAGEQYF.

This chain joins TRBV6-5 and TRBJ2-7; TRBD1 might be the D (5 bases). CDR3 length: 15 amino acids. The germline CDR1 and CDR2 sequences are MNHEY and SVGAGI. Between the trimmed V and J ends, which lost 1 base and 2 bases, there was a span of 12 bases. The CDR3 DNA follows: TGTGCCAGCAGTTACTTGGGGCAGGAACCCTACGAGCAGTACTTC. This translates into CASSYLGQEPYEQYF.

A note on this clone: Other DNA sequences in this specimen translate into the identical CDR3. V gene TRBV5-1 combines with J gene TRBJ2-7; D is possibly TRBD1 (6 bases). Per the germline V gene, CDR1 is SGHRS and CDR2 is YFSETQ. The CDR3 length is 12 residues. Trimming shortened V by 2 bases and J by 4 bases, and 7 bases separated the two germline ends. The CDR3 loop reads CASSLQGYEQYF. CDR3 nucleotide sequence: TGCGCCAGCAGCTTACAGGGTTACGAGCAGTACTTC.

The V call is TRBV10-3, the J call TRBJ1-6, with TRBD1 matching over 8 bases. The trim removed 6 bases at V and 8 bases at J, leaving 3 bases unmatched. The length of the CDR3 is 13 residues. Per the germline V gene, CDR1 is ENHRY and CDR2 is SYGVKD. The CDR3 sequence: CAISTTGDSPLHF. As DNA, the CDR3 is TGTGCCATCAGCACGACAGGGGATTCACCCCTCCACTTT.

This chain uses TRBV18 with TRBJ2-3, with 7 bases that match TRBD1. CDR3 length: 17 amino acids. CDR1 is KGHSH and CDR2 is LQKENI in the germline V gene. V shed 4 bases and J 0 bases; nucleotides not matched to a gene: 10. The CDR3 reads CASSHSRQGTSTDTQYF. In nucleotides, the CDR3 is TGTGCCAGCTCACATTCTAGACAGGGCACTAGCACAGATACGCAGTATTTT.

This chain uses TRBV30 with TRBJ1-5, with D possibly being TRBD1 (5 bases). Germline V gene lookup returns CDR1 GTSNPN and CDR2 SVGIG (reference sequence). Trimming removed 2 bases from V and 7 bases from J, with 12 bases in between. The CDR3 length is 13 residues. The CDR3, as DNA: TGTGCCTGGAGTCCAAATCGGGGGCAGCCCCAGCATTTT. It is translated as CAWSPNRGQPQHF.

The J gene is TRBJ2-5, the V gene TRBV4-3; D not certain. The CDR3 length is 17 residues. V was pared by 0 bases and J by 3 bases, with 17 bases between. The germline V gene has CDR1 LGHNA and CDR2 YSLEER. The chain's CDR3 is CASSQELGPSREETQYF. CDR3 nucleotides: TGCGCCAGCAGCCAAGAGCTAGGGCCCTCTAGGGAAGAGACCCAGTACTTC.

V and J are TRBV6-5 and TRBJ2-3; TRBD2 might be the D (7 bases). Trimming stripped 7 bases from V and 0 bases from J, with 14 bases between. The CDR3 sequence is 15 residues long. Germline V gives CDR1 MNHEY, CDR2 SVGAGI. CDR3 bases: TGTGCCAGCACCACGAGGGGGGGAAGCACAGATACGCAGTATTTT. This codes for CASTTRGGSTDTQYF.

This clone was counted between two and nine times. The chain has TRBV28 and TRBJ1-5; D is perhaps TRBD1 (6 bases). CDR1 is MDHEN and CDR2 is SYDVKM in the germline V gene. V was trimmed by 11 bases and J by 5 bases, leaving 16 bases between them. The CDR3 contains 13 residues. The CDR3 sequence is CAHQAQGHQPQHF. CDR3 DNA sequence: TGTGCCCATCAGGCACAGGGTCATCAGCCCCAGCATTTT.

The genes are TRBV9 and TRBJ1-1, with D possibly TRBD1 on 5 matching bases. This CDR3 is built from 16 residues. Germline CDR1 SGDLS, CDR2 YYNGEE. V gave up 0 bases and J gave up 6 bases, with 18 bases separating them. Here the CDR3 DNA reads TGTGCCAGCAGCGTAGTGCAGGGCGCCGGGCGGGCTGAAGCTTTCTTT. This codes for CASSVVQGAGRAEAFF.

The chain combines TRBV7-9 with TRBJ1-4, with a possible D match to TRBD1 (6 bases). The CDR3 spans 14 residues. Trimming cost V 3 bases and J 4 bases, with 9 bases left between them. Germline V gene sequence: CDR1 SEHNR, CDR2 FQNEAQ (reference sequence). CDR3 sequence reads: CASSLTGFNEKLFF. In DNA, the CDR3 is TGTGCCAGCAGCTTGACAGGCTTTAATGAAAAACTGTTTTTT.

This clone appeared once. The genes are TRBV5-8 and TRBJ1-5; 11 nucleotides align to TRBD1. Germline V lookup: CDR1 SGHTS, CDR2 YDEGEE. The J segment lost 9 bases and the V segment lost 4 bases, leaving 12 bases of the junction unmatched. This CDR3 region has 16 residues. The CDR3 loop reads CASSTGERTGGRPQHF. For the CDR3, the DNA is TGTGCCAGCAGCACGGGGGAACGGACAGGGGGCCGGCCCCAGCATTTT.

This clone was seen only once. The rearrangement joins TRBV19 to TRBJ2-3, with D uncertain. The CDR3 is made up of 17 amino acids. The V gene lost 3 bases and the J gene lost 1 base, with 17 bases spanning the gap. Germline V gives CDR1 LNHDA, CDR2 SQIVND (reference sequence). CDR3 DNA: TGTGCCAGTAGTATTTCGAGTCCCATCTTAGGCACAGATACGCAGTATTTT. As protein: CASSISSPILGTDTQYF.

The chain employs TRBV12-3 or TRBV12-4 and TRBJ1-2; D possibly corresponds to TRBD1 (5 bases). The CDR3 runs to 12 residues. Trimming left V 3 bases short and J 7 bases short, with 9 bases between. The CDR3 bases are TGTGCCAGCAGTTTGGCGAGGGGTGGCTACACCTTC. It codes for CASSLARGGYTF.